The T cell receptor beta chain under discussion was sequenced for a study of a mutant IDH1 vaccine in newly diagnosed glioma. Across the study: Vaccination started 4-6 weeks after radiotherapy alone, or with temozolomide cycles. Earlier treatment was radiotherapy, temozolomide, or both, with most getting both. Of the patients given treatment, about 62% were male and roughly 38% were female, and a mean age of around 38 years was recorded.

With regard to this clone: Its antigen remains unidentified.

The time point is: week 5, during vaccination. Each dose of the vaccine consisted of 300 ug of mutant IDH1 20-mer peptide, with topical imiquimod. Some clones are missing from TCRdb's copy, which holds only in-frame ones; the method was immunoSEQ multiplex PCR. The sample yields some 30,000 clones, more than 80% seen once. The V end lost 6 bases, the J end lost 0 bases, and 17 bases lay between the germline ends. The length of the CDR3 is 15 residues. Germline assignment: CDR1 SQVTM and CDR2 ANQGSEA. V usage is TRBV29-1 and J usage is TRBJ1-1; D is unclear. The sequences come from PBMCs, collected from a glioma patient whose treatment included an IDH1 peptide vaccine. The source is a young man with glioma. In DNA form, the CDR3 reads TGCAGCGTCCTACCCAGCGGCCTGATGAACACTGAAGCTTTCTTT. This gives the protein CSVLPSGLMNTEAFF.